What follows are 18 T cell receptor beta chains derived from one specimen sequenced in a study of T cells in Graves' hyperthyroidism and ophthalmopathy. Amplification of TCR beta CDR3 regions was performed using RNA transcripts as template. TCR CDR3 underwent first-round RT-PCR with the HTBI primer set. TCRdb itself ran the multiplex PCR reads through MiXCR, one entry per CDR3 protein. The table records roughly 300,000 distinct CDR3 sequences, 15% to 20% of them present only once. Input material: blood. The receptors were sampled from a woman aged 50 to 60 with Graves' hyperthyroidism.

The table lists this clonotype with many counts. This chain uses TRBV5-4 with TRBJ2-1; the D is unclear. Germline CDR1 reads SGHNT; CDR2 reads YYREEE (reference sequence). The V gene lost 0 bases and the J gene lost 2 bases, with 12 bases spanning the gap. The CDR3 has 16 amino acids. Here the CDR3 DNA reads TGTGCCAGCAGCTTGGCCGGGCCGCAAGCCTACAATGAGCAGTTCTTC. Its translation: CASSLAGPQAYNEQFF.

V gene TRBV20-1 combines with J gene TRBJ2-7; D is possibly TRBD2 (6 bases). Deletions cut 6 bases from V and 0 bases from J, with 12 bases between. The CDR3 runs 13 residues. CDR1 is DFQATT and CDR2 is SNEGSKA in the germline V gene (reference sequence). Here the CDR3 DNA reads TGCAGTGCGCGGGACGTTTCCTCCTACGAGCAGTACTTC. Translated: CSARDVSSYEQYF.

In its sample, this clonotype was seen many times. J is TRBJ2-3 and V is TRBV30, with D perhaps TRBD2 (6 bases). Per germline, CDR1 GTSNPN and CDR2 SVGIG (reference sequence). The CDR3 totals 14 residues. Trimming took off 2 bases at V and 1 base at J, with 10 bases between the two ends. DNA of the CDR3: TGTGCCTGGAGTAGGTTAGCGGGCACAGATACGCAGTATTTT. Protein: CAWSRLAGTDTQYF.

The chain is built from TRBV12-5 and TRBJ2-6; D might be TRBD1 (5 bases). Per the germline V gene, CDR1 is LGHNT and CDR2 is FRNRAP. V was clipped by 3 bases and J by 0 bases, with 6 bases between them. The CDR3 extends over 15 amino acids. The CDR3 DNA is TGTGCTAGTGGTTTCAGGGACTCTGGGGCCAACGTCCTGACTTTC. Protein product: CASGFRDSGANVLTF.

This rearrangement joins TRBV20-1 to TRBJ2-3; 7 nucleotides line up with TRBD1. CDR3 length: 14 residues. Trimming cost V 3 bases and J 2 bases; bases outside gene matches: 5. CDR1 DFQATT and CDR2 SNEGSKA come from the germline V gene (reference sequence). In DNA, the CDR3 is TGCAGTGCTAGGGACAGGAATACCACAGATACGCAGTATTTT. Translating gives CSARDRNTTDTQYF.

The CDR3 region is CASSLGTAYNEQFF. CDR3 in DNA: TGTGCCAGCAGCCTAGGGACAGCCTACAATGAGCAGTTCTTC. The V call is TRBV12-3 or TRBV12-4, the J call TRBJ2-1, with 7 positions matching TRBD1. With 6 bases clipped from V and 2 bases from J, the junction kept 4 bases outside the gene matches. CDR3 size: 14 residues.

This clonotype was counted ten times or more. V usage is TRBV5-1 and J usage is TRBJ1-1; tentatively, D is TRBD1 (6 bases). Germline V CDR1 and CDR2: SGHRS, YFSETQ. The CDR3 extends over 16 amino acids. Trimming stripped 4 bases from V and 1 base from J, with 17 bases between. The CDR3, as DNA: TGCGCCAGCAGCCCTGGGTGGGGGGGCTCGAACACTGAAGCTTTCTTT. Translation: CASSPGWGGSNTEAFF.

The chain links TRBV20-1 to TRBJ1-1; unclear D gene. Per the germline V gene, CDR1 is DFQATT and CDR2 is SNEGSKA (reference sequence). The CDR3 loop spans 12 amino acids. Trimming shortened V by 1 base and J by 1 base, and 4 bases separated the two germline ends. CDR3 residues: CSARVGNTEAFF. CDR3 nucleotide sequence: TGCAGTGCTAGAGTGGGGAACACTGAAGCTTTCTTT.

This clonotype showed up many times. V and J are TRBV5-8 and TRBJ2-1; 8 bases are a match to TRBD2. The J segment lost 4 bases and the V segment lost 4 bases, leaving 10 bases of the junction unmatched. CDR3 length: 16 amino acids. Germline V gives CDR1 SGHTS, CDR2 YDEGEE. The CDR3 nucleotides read TGTGCCAGCAGCCCTAGAGCGGGAGTGTCGTACAATGAGCAGTTCTTC. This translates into CASSPRAGVSYNEQFF.

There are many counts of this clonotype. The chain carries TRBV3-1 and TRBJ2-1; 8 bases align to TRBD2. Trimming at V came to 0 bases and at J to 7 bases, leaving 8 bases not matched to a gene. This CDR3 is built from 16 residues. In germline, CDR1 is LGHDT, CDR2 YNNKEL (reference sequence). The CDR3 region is CASSQDTSGSGNEQFF. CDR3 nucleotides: TGTGCCAGCAGCCAAGATACCAGCGGGAGTGGGAATGAGCAGTTCTTC.

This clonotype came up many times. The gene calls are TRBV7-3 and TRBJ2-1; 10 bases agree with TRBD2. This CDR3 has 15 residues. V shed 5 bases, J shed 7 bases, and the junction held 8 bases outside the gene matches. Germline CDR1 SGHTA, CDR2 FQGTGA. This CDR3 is CASSNGLAVGNEQFF. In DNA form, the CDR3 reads TGTGCCAGCAGCAACGGACTAGCGGTAGGGAATGAGCAGTTCTTC.

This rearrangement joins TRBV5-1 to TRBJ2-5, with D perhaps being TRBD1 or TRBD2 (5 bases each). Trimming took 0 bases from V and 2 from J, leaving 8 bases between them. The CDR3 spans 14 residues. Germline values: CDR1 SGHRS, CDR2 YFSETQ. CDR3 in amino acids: CASSLVGPQETQYF. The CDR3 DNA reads TGCGCCAGCAGCTTGGTGGGACCTCAAGAGACCCAGTACTTC.

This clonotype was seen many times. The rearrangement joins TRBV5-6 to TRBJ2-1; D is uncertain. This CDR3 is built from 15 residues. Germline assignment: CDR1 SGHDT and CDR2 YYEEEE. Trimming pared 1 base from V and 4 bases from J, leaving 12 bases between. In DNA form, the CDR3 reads TGTGCCAGCAGCTTGAAGGCACTCCGTTACAATGAGCAGTTCTTC. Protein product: CASSLKALRYNEQFF. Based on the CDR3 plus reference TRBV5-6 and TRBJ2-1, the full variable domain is DAGVTQSPTHLIKTRGQQVTLRCSPKSGHDTVSWYQQALGQGPQFIFQYYEEEERQRGNFPDRFSGHQFPNYSSELNVNALLLGDSALYLCASSLKALRYNEQFFGPGTRLTVL.

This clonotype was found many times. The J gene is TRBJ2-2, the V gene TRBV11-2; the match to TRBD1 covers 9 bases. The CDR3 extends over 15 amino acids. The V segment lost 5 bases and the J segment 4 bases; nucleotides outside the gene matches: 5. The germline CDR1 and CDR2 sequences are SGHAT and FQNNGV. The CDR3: CASSHRGPRTGELFF. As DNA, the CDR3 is TGTGCCAGCAGCCACAGGGGGCCGCGCACCGGGGAGCTGTTTTTT.

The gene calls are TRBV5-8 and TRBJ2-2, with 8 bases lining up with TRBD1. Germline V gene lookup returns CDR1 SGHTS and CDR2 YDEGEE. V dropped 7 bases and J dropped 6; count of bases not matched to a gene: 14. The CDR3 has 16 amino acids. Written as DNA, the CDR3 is TGTGCCAGCCGTCGACCGGGACAGGACCCCGCCGGGGAGCTGTTTTTT. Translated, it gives CASRRPGQDPAGELFF.

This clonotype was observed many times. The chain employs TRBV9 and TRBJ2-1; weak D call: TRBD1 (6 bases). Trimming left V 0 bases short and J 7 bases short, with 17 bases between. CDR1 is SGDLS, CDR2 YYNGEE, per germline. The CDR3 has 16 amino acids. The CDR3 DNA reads TGTGCCAGCAGCGTAGGGGGACACAACTTGGGAAATGAGCAGTTCTTC. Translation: CASSVGGHNLGNEQFF.

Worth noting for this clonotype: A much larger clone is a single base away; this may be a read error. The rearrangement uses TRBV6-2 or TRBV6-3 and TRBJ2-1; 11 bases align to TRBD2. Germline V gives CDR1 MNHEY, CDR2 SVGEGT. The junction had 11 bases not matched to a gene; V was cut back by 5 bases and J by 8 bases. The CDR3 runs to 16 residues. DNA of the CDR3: TGTGCCAGCAGTCCGACTAGCGGGATGGCCCGGGATGAGCAGTTCTTC. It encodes CASSPTSGMARDEQFF.

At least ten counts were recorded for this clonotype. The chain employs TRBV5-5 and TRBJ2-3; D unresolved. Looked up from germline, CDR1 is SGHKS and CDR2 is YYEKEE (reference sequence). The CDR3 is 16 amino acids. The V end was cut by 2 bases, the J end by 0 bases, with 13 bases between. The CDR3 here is CASSFSRTDSTDTQYF. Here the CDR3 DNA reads TGTGCCAGCAGCTTTTCTCGGACGGATAGCACAGATACGCAGTATTTT. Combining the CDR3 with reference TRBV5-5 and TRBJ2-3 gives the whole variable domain DAGVTQSPTHLIKTRGQQVTLRCSPISGHKSVSWYQQVLGQGPQFIFQYYEKEERGRGNFPDRFSARQFPNYSSELNVNALLLGDSALYLCASSFSRTDSTDTQYFGPGTRLTVL.